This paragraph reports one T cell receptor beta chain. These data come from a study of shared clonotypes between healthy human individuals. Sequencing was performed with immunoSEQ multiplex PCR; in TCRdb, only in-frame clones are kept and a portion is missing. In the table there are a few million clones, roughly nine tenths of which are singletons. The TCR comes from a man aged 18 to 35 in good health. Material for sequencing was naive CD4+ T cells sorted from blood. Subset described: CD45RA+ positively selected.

The CDR3 spells CASSPPEGGELFF. Written as DNA, the CDR3 is TGTGCCAGCAGTCCACCCGAGGGGGGGGAGCTGTTTTTT. The rearrangement links TRBV6-5 to TRBJ2-2; D possibly matches TRBD1 or TRBD2 (5 bases each). This CDR3 is 13 amino acids long. CDR1 and CDR2 (germline): MNHEY, SVGAGI. Trimming took off 5 bases at V and 8 bases at J, with 12 bases between the two ends.